These 3 T cell receptor beta chains originate from one sample sequenced in a study of blood T cell repertoires in COVID-19. Here immunoSEQ multiplex PCR was the method, and the copy in TCRdb shows in-frame clones only, minus some. The profile shows around 160,000 clones, roughly four fifths of them singletons. The sample was peripheral blood. The receptors stem from a human donor with acute or convalescent COVID-19. The donor label of this sample is uncertain.

This clone was seen just once. The chain links TRBV19 to TRBJ1-6; TRBD1 might be the D (5 bases). Germline V gene lookup returns CDR1 LNHDA and CDR2 SQIVND (reference sequence). V lost 4 bases, J lost 9 bases, and 10 bases lay in between. The CDR3 runs to 13 residues. For the CDR3, the DNA is TGTGCCAGTAGTACCCGGGACTCTTCACCCCTCCACTTT. Translation gives CASSTRDSSPLHF. Together with reference TRBV19 and TRBJ1-6, the CDR3 gives the full variable domain: DGGITQSPKYLFRKEGQNVTLSCEQNLNHDAMYWYRQDPGQGLRLIYYSQIVNDFQKGDIAEGYSVSREKKESFPLTVTSAQKNPTAFYLCASSTRDSSPLHFGNGTRLTVT.

The chain is built from TRBV10-3 and TRBJ1-1; no clear D. V lost 8 bases, J lost 3 bases, and 7 bases lay in between. The CDR3 sequence is 11 residues long. CDR1 and CDR2 from the germline V gene are ENHRY and SYGVKD. The CDR3 is CAIGRDTEAFF. CDR3 nucleotide sequence: TGTGCCATCGGCCGGGACACTGAAGCTTTCTTT.

CDR3 nucleotides: TGTGCCAGTAAAAAAACGGACGAGCAGTACTTC. Amino acid sequence: CASKKTDEQYF. This chain connects TRBV19 to TRBJ2-7; D unresolved. Germline V gives CDR1 LNHDA, CDR2 SQIVND (reference sequence). The V end was cut by 7 bases, the J end by 5 bases, with 9 bases between. This CDR3 contains 11 residues.